This entry concerns a single TCR beta chain. The protocol was immunoSEQ multiplex PCR, while the TCRdb copy is restricted to in-frame clones and leaves out a portion. The data contain 280,000 or so clones, roughly 90% of them singletons. Per germline, CDR1 SNHLY and CDR2 FYNNEI. The CDR3 spans 16 residues. J lost 2 bases, V lost 6 bases, and 10 bases had no gene match. The sample comes from a study of cytomegalovirus exposure and HLA in healthy donors. The chain carries TRBV2 and TRBJ2-1, with 7 bases lining up with TRBD1. The receptor was isolated from a woman aged 18-29 years in good health and CMV-seronegative. The sequenced material came from PBMCs. In DNA form, the CDR3 reads TGTGCCAGCAGAGCCAACAGACAGGGCACCTACAATGAGCAGTTCTTC. Translating gives CASRANRQGTYNEQFF.